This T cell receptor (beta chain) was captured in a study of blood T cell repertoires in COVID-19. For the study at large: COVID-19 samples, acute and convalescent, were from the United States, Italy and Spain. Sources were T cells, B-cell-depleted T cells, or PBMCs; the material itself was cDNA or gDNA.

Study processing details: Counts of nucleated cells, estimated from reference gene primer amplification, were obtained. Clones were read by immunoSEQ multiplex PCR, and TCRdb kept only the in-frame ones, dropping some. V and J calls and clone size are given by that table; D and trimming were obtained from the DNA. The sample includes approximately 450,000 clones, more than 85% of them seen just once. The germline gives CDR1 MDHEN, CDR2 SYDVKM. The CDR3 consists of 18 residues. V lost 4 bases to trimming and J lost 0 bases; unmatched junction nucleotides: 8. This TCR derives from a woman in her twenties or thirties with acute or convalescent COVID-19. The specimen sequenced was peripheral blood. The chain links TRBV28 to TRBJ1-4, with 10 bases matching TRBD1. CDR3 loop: CASSSRTGGSATNEKLFF. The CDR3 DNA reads TGTGCCAGCAGTTCCCGGACAGGGGGTTCTGCAACTAATGAAAAACTGTTTTTT.